This T cell receptor beta chain was captured in a study of shared clonotypes between healthy human individuals. On the study more broadly: The study enrolled two women and a few men aged 18 to 49. The study, taken as a whole, reports: Donors were few, which limited the genetic and exposure-history diversity represented.

This table comes from immunoSEQ multiplex PCR, and its TCRdb copy is limited to in-frame clones, with some not included. Among about half a million clones listed, roughly 80% were seen once. The CDR3 sequence is 14 residues long. V lost 0 bases and J 6 bases, leaving 10 bases between the germline ends. From germline, CDR1 is SGHNT and CDR2 YYREEE (reference sequence). Details on this clone: Its antigen is not known.

This receptor was obtained from a woman between 40 and 50 years old in good health. Some clones in this sample may be carry-over from other donors' samples. Sequencing was done on a sample of PBMCs. V and J are TRBV5-4 and TRBJ2-1; TRBD1 might be the D (5 bases). The DNA for the CDR3 is TGTGCCAGCAGCTTGGAGGTTAGGGGCAATGAGCAGTTCTTC. It yields the protein CASSLEVRGNEQFF.